These 27 T cell receptor beta chains came from one sample sequenced in a study of PD-1 blockade in classical Hodgkin lymphoma. Time point described: newly diagnosed, previously untreated cHL patient sample. Assay used: immunoSEQ multiplex PCR; TCRdb lists only in-frame clones, some missing. The sample has approximately 17,000 clones, about nine tenths seen once. Sequences were obtained from peripheral blood mononuclear cells (PBMCs). The receptor set was obtained from a human donor with classical Hodgkin lymphoma.

The V and J genes are TRBV27 and TRBJ1-1; 7 bases fit TRBD1. CDR1 MNHEY and CDR2 SMNVEV come from the germline V gene (reference sequence). Trimming removed 2 bases from V and 3 bases from J; junction bases left unmatched: 6. CDR3 length: 15 amino acids. CDR3 loop: CASSLSIRGDTEAFF. For the CDR3, the DNA is TGTGCCAGCAGTTTAAGCATCAGGGGGGACACTGAAGCTTTCTTT.

The V gene is TRBV7-2, the J gene TRBJ2-7; tentatively, D is TRBD2 (5 bases). Trimming took 1 base from V and 3 from J, leaving 16 bases between them. The CDR3 totals 16 residues. The germline CDR1 and CDR2 sequences are SGHTA and FQGNSA. CDR3 region: CASSLGRPSAGYEQYF. In nucleotides, the CDR3 is TGTGCCAGCAGCTTAGGGCGGCCGTCGGCGGGCTACGAGCAGTACTTC.

V is TRBV7-6 and J is TRBJ2-3; D gene uncertain. CDR1 and CDR2 from the germline V gene are SGHVS and FNYEAQ. The CDR3 spans 15 residues. V was shortened by 1 base and J by 2 bases, with 10 bases between the two germline ends. The CDR3 is CASSLDGSYTDTQYF. Written as DNA, the CDR3 is TGTGCCAGCAGCTTAGACGGCAGTTACACAGATACGCAGTATTTT.

The table lists this clone with a count of one. J is TRBJ2-1 and V is TRBV7-7; weak D call: TRBD2 (6 bases). V lost 3 bases, J lost 10 bases, and 19 bases lay in between. Germline lookup yields CDR1 SSHAT and CDR2 FNYEAQ (reference sequence). The CDR3 runs to 15 residues. The CDR3 sequence is CASSLGLSGLEEQFF. CDR3 coding DNA: TGTGCCAGCAGCTTGGGATTAAGCGGGCTAGAGGAGCAGTTCTTC.

The CDR3 is CASSLAGTGLTNYGYTF. DNA for the CDR3: TGCGCCAGCAGCTTGGCCGGGACTGGCCTTACTAACTATGGCTACACCTTC. The rearrangement links TRBV5-1 to TRBJ1-2, with TRBD1 as a possible D gene (5 bases). CDR1 and CDR2 (germline): SGHRS, YFSETQ. The V gene lost 0 bases and the J gene lost 0 bases, with 15 bases spanning the gap. This CDR3 is 17 amino acids long.

V and J are TRBV5-4 and TRBJ2-7; D is unresolved. CDR1 is SGHNT, CDR2 YYREEE, per germline (reference sequence). CDR3 length: 11 amino acids. Trimming shortened V by 4 bases and J by 5 bases, and 7 bases separated the two germline ends. Written as DNA, the CDR3 is TGTGCCAGCAGCAAGACAAACGAGCAGTACTTC. It encodes CASSKTNEQYF.

This clone was detected once. The V gene is TRBV7-9, the J gene TRBJ2-2, with D hard to call. V was shortened by 6 bases and J by 0 bases, with 2 bases between the two germline ends. Germline V gene sequence: CDR1 SEHNR, CDR2 FQNEAQ (reference sequence). The CDR3 length is 12 residues. Here the CDR3 DNA reads TGTGCCAGCAGGACGAACACCGGGGAGCTGTTTTTT. As protein: CASRTNTGELFF.

The V and J genes are TRBV9 and TRBJ2-2; tentative D call: TRBD2 (5 bases). Germline V gives CDR1 SGDLS, CDR2 YYNGEE. V lost 7 bases and J 0 bases, leaving 13 bases between the germline ends. The CDR3 runs 15 residues. CDR3 sequence reads: CASGPRGSNTGELFF. The CDR3, as DNA: TGTGCCAGCGGGCCCCGGGGATCGAACACCGGGGAGCTGTTTTTT.

The rearrangement links TRBV28 to TRBJ2-7, with 11 positions matching TRBD2. This CDR3 region has 14 residues. Losses at the gene ends were 8 bases for V and 3 bases for J; bases not matched to a gene: 6. Germline V gene sequence: CDR1 MDHEN, CDR2 SYDVKM. CDR3 in amino acids: CASAAGLADYEQYF. CDR3 bases: TGTGCCAGCGCAGCGGGACTAGCGGACTACGAGCAGTACTTC.

This rearrangement joins TRBV6-6 to TRBJ1-5; D might be TRBD1 (5 bases). The CDR3 totals 14 residues. The V gene's germline CDR1 is MNHNY and CDR2 SVGAGI (reference sequence). Deletions cut 8 bases from V and 1 base from J, with 12 bases between. In nucleotides, the CDR3 is TGTGCCAGCTGGGCCGGGGGAAGCAATCAGCCCCAGCATTTT. It codes for CASWAGGSNQPQHF.

V usage is TRBV4-1 and J usage is TRBJ1-2; 8 positions match TRBD1. CDR1 MGHRA and CDR2 YSYEKL come from the germline V gene. V gave up 3 bases and J gave up 6 bases; unmatched junction bases: 9. The CDR3 consists of 15 residues. As DNA, the CDR3 is TGCGCCAGCAGCCACCCGGGCAGGGGGCAGGATGGCTACACCTTC. Its protein is CASSHPGRGQDGYTF.

This rearrangement joins TRBV4-1 to TRBJ1-2; TRBD1 agrees at 8 bases. The CDR3 covers 15 residues. Germline CDR1 and CDR2: MGHRA and YSYEKL. The J segment lost 2 bases and the V segment lost 4 bases, leaving 6 bases of the junction unmatched. CDR3 sequence: CASSPGGFFNYGYTF. The CDR3 bases are TGCGCCAGCAGCCCAGGGGGCTTCTTCAACTATGGCTACACCTTC.

The chain recombines TRBV25-1 with TRBJ2-7; 7 positions match TRBD2. CDR1 is MGHDK and CDR2 is SYGVNS in the germline V gene. With V trimmed by 1 base and J by 0 bases, 6 bases remained unmatched. The CDR3 loop spans 16 amino acids. The CDR3 nucleotides are TGTGCCAGCAGTGAATCAACCGGGACTAACTCCTACGAGCAGTACTTC. As protein: CASSESTGTNSYEQYF.

The V and J genes are TRBV19 and TRBJ1-5, with a possible D match to TRBD1 (6 bases). The CDR3 sequence is 17 residues long. V was pared by 7 bases and J by 3 bases, with 22 bases between. CDR1 is LNHDA and CDR2 is SQIVND in the germline V gene (reference sequence). The CDR3 sequence: CASIKGVSQGINQPQHF. The CDR3 region has the DNA TGTGCCAGTATCAAGGGGGTGTCACAGGGAATCAATCAGCCCCAGCATTTT.

The chain uses TRBV7-9 and TRBJ2-2; D remains unclear. Trimming removed 5 bases at V and 1 base at J, with 8 bases between. This CDR3 contains 14 residues. Germline values: CDR1 SEHNR, CDR2 FQNEAQ (reference sequence). CDR3 DNA: TGTGCCAGCAGCCCCCTCTTGAACACCGGGGAGCTGTTTTTT. Translated, it gives CASSPLLNTGELFF.

This clone has only a few counts. The rearrangement uses TRBV6-1 and TRBJ2-1; D is undetermined. This CDR3 spans 14 amino acids. V lost 4 bases and J lost 1, with 8 bases in between. CDR1 is MNHNS and CDR2 is SASEGT in the germline V gene. The CDR3 protein is CASSVRQSYNEQFF. The CDR3 DNA reads as TGTGCCAGCAGTGTGCGGCAGTCCTACAATGAGCAGTTCTTC.

The chain has TRBV30 and TRBJ2-1; a possible D gene is TRBD1 (5 bases). Germline V lookup: CDR1 GTSNPN, CDR2 SVGIG (reference sequence). V lost 4 bases to trimming and J lost 4 bases, with 11 bases between them. This CDR3 region has 13 residues. The DNA of the CDR3 is TGTGCCTGGACCCCCGACAGTTACAATGAGCAGTTCTTC. As protein: CAWTPDSYNEQFF.

CDR3 residues: CASSLDRNQPQHF. CDR3 nucleotide sequence: TGTGCCAGCAGTTTAGACAGAAATCAGCCCCAGCATTTT. This chain links TRBV27 with TRBJ1-5, with a possible D match to TRBD1 (5 bases). The CDR3 length is 13 residues. The V gene's germline CDR1 is MNHEY and CDR2 SMNVEV (reference sequence). Trimming removed 2 bases from V and 4 bases from J, with 6 bases in between.

The rearrangement uses TRBV15 and TRBJ1-4; D remains ambiguous. The V gene lost 5 bases and the J gene lost 8 bases, with 6 bases spanning the gap. The germline gives CDR1 LNHNV, CDR2 YYDKDF (reference sequence). This CDR3 spans 11 amino acids. The CDR3: CATSSREKLFF. CDR3 nucleotides: TGTGCCACCAGCTCGAGGGAAAAACTGTTTTTT.

This chain joins TRBV5-1 and TRBJ2-3; the D is unclear. The ends were cut back, 4 bases at V and 2 bases at J, with 2 bases in the middle. Per the germline V gene, CDR1 is SGHRS and CDR2 is YFSETQ. The CDR3 spans 11 residues. CDR3 protein: CASSDTDTQYF. DNA of the CDR3: TGCGCCAGCAGCGACACAGATACGCAGTATTTT.

The J gene is TRBJ2-1, the V gene TRBV19, with D possibly matching TRBD2 (5 bases). The CDR3 sequence is 15 residues long. Germline lookup yields CDR1 LNHDA and CDR2 SQIVND (reference sequence). The V gene lost 4 bases and the J gene lost 4 bases, with 14 bases spanning the gap. The CDR3 DNA follows: TGTGCCAGTAGTACTCCGAGGGCATCTTACAATGAGCAGTTCTTC. Protein: CASSTPRASYNEQFF.

The chain combines TRBV7-8 with TRBJ2-4, with D perhaps TRBD2 (6 bases). Germline CDR1 is SGHVS and CDR2 is FQNEAQ. V dropped 2 bases and J dropped 1 base, with 9 bases sitting between them. The CDR3 sequence is 15 residues long. The CDR3 loop reads CASSLLGRAKNIQYF. The CDR3 coding sequence is TGTGCCAGCAGCTTACTGGGGAGGGCCAAAAACATTCAGTACTTC.

The rearrangement links TRBV2 to TRBJ2-7, with 8 bases matching TRBD1. CDR1 and CDR2 from the germline V gene are SNHLY and FYNNEI. Trimming removed 8 bases from V and 0 bases from J; junction bases left unmatched: 3. This CDR3 spans 13 amino acids. CDR3 loop: CASRTGSSYEQYF. For the CDR3, the DNA is TGTGCCAGCCGGACAGGGAGCTCCTACGAGCAGTACTTC.

This clone was seen only once. V usage is TRBV12-1 and J usage is TRBJ2-7; the table's D gene call, TRBD1, was not cross checked with the DNA. TRBV12-1 is an annotated pseudogene. This CDR3 spans 15 amino acids. The CDR3 here is CASSFRQGRRYEQYF. CDR3 in DNA: TGTGCCAGCAGCTTTCGGCAGGGAAGGCGGTACGAGCAGTACTTC.

This chain uses TRBV25-1 with TRBJ2-3; 7 positions agree with TRBD1. CDR1 is MGHDK, CDR2 SYGVNS, per germline. V was clipped by 6 bases and J by 3 bases; unmatched bases: 12. The CDR3 loop spans 16 amino acids. CDR3 sequence reads: CASSIDEIQGTDTQYF. Here the CDR3 DNA reads TGTGCCAGCAGCATCGATGAGATACAGGGGACAGATACGCAGTATTTT.

V gene TRBV28 combines with J gene TRBJ2-2; TRBD2 matches 12 bases. CDR1 is MDHEN and CDR2 is SYDVKM in the germline V gene. Trimming cost V 7 bases and J 1 base; bases outside gene matches: 1. The CDR3 runs to 15 residues. CDR3 coding DNA: TGTGCCAGCAAACTAGCGGGAGGGAACACCGGGGAGCTGTTTTTT. Protein sequence: CASKLAGGNTGELFF.

This clone appeared once. The chain couples TRBV29-1 to TRBJ1-1; D is uncertain. Trimming took 6 bases from V and 0 from J, leaving 14 bases between them. Germline CDR1 reads SQVTM; CDR2 reads ANQGSEA. This CDR3 region has 14 residues. DNA of the CDR3: TGCAGCGTACGGGCCGATGTATTGAACACTGAAGCTTTCTTT. Protein: CSVRADVLNTEAFF.